A single sample is the source of the 18 T cell receptor beta chains below, sequenced in a study of blood T cell repertoires in COVID-19 (dated by TCRdb to about 2020). Library creation used the immunoSEQ multiplex PCR assay. The table comes from immuneACCESS by way of TCRdb, which keeps in-frame sequences with V and J called. Part of the clones is missing from these tables; in studies checked, under half for an unresolved V gene and the rest for unknown reasons. This sample comprises approximately 24,000 clones, 82% of them detected only once. The ten largest make up under 35% of the sample. The source material was peripheral blood. The receptors were sampled from a human donor in a cohort sampled during active COVID-19.

The rearrangement links TRBV19 to TRBJ1-4, with 9 bases lining up with TRBD1. This CDR3 region has 16 residues. Germline V gene lookup returns CDR1 LNHDA and CDR2 SQIVND (reference sequence). The junction had 9 bases not matched to a gene; V was cut back by 5 bases and J by 5 bases. Here the CDR3 reads CASSALPGTGNEKLFF. In DNA, the CDR3 is TGTGCCAGTAGTGCGTTACCCGGGACAGGGAATGAAAAACTGTTTTTT.

This clone was counted once. This chain connects TRBV5-4 to TRBJ2-5; 11 bases match TRBD2. There are 16 residues in the CDR3. The V gene end was trimmed by 4 bases and the J gene end by 2 bases; junction bases not matched to a gene: 7. Germline CDR1 reads SGHNT; CDR2 reads YYREEE (reference sequence). The CDR3 here is CASSPSRLAGQETQYF. The CDR3 DNA reads as TGTGCCAGCAGCCCAAGCCGACTAGCGGGACAAGAGACCCAGTACTTC.

This rearrangement joins TRBV5-5 to TRBJ1-4; D is perhaps TRBD1 (5 bases). The germline V gene has CDR1 SGHKS and CDR2 YYEKEE (reference sequence). The CDR3 totals 15 residues. V gave up 0 bases and J gave up 6 bases, with 12 bases separating them. CDR3 residues: CASSLAGGDDEKLFF. As DNA, the CDR3 is TGTGCCAGCAGCTTGGCGGGGGGGGACGATGAAAAACTGTTTTTT.

This chain links TRBV4-2 with TRBJ1-2, with 7 bases identical to TRBD1. This CDR3 is built from 13 residues. CDR1 is LGHNA and CDR2 is YNFKEQ in the germline V gene. Trimming cost V 0 bases and J 11 bases; bases outside gene matches: 6. The CDR3, as DNA: TGTGCCAGCAGCCAAGATCGGGCAGGGGGGTACACCTTC. Protein product: CASSQDRAGGYTF.

V usage is TRBV4-3 and J usage is TRBJ2-7, with 8 bases aligning to TRBD2. CDR1 is LGHNA and CDR2 is YSLEER in the germline V gene. The length of the CDR3 is 15 residues. Unmatched junction bases numbered 8, after V lost 1 base and J lost 6 bases. This CDR3 is CASSQGVSGSREQYF. CDR3 DNA sequence: TGCGCCAGCAGCCAAGGGGTCAGCGGGAGCCGCGAGCAGTACTTC.

This clone was found a few times. A junction boundary mismatches the germline segment, possibly from a read error. This chain links TRBV6-6 with TRBJ1-6; D perhaps matches TRBD1 (5 bases). The CDR3 sequence is 14 residues long. Germline CDR1 reads MNHNY; CDR2 reads SVGAGI (reference sequence). CDR3 protein: CASSHSPGNSPLHF. Written as DNA, the CDR3 is TGTGCCAGCAGTCACTCCCCAGGGAACTCACCCCTCCACTTT.

The rearrangement joins TRBV28 to TRBJ1-5, with 7 bases aligning to TRBD1. In germline, CDR1 is MDHEN, CDR2 SYDVKM. V lost 5 bases, J lost 2 bases, and 6 bases stayed unmatched. There are 15 residues in the CDR3. CDR3 loop: CASSQNTGGNQPQHF. DNA of the CDR3: TGTGCCAGCAGTCAGAACACAGGGGGCAATCAGCCCCAGCATTTT.

The genes are TRBV2 and TRBJ2-4, with D perhaps TRBD2 (5 bases). The CDR3 consists of 13 residues. V was cut by 1 base and J by 4 bases, with 5 bases left in between. CDR1 is SNHLY and CDR2 is FYNNEI in the germline V gene. Here the CDR3 reads CASSEGEKNIQYF. For the CDR3, the DNA is TGTGCCAGCAGTGAAGGGGAGAAAAACATTCAGTACTTC.

The J gene is TRBJ1-6, the V gene TRBV18, with D possibly TRBD1 on 6 matching bases. CDR3 size: 14 residues. Germline CDR1 and CDR2: KGHSH and LQKENI. V was trimmed by 5 bases and J by 7 bases, leaving 12 bases between them. CDR3 in amino acids: CASSKDRKNSPLHF. CDR3 nucleotide sequence: TGTGCCAGCTCAAAAGACAGGAAGAATTCACCCCTCCACTTT.

The chain recombines TRBV19 with TRBJ1-1; D might be TRBD1 (6 bases). Germline CDR1 and CDR2: LNHDA and SQIVND (reference sequence). The CDR3 is made up of 13 amino acids. V was pared by 3 bases and J by 4 bases, with 9 bases between. The CDR3 here is CASSIQGSTEAFF. In DNA form, the CDR3 reads TGTGCCAGTAGTATCCAGGGGAGCACTGAAGCTTTCTTT.

The gene calls are TRBV5-8 and TRBJ1-2, with TRBD1 matching over 7 bases. CDR1 is SGHTS and CDR2 is YDEGEE in the germline V gene. With V trimmed by 0 bases and J by 4 bases, 3 bases remained unmatched. This CDR3 spans 14 amino acids. The CDR3 loop is CASSLVGTVYGYTF. The DNA for the CDR3 is TGTGCCAGCAGCTTGGTTGGGACAGTCTATGGCTACACCTTC.

The CDR3 DNA follows: TGTGCCAGCAGGAGGGACAGGGAGAATGGCTACACCTTC. This encodes CASRRDRENGYTF. The chain couples TRBV6-5 to TRBJ1-2; 9 nucleotides align to TRBD1. J lost 6 bases, V lost 6 bases, and 5 bases had no gene match. Germline lookup yields CDR1 MNHEY and CDR2 SVGAGI. The CDR3 has 13 residues.

V and J are TRBV6-6 and TRBJ2-7, with TRBD1 matching over 12 bases. The trim removed 5 bases at V and 4 bases at J, leaving 6 bases unmatched. The length of the CDR3 is 15 residues. In germline, CDR1 is MNHNY, CDR2 SVGAGI (reference sequence). The CDR3 is CASSQGTGGKYEQYF. The CDR3 DNA is TGTGCCAGCAGTCAAGGGACAGGGGGCAAGTACGAGCAGTACTTC.

This sequence joins TRBV7-9 and TRBJ2-4, with no clear D. This CDR3 has 15 residues. Germline values: CDR1 SEHNR, CDR2 FQNEAQ (reference sequence). V shed 3 bases and J shed 0 bases, with 9 bases lying between them. CDR3 sequence (DNA): TGTGCCAGCAGCTTGGGCAGTACAGCCAAAAACATTCAGTACTTC. Amino acid sequence: CASSLGSTAKNIQYF.

The chain has TRBV6-5 and TRBJ1-1; maybe TRBD1 (6 bases). Germline V gene data show CDR1 as MNHEY and CDR2 as SVGAGI. Trimming stripped 8 bases from V and 2 bases from J, with 18 bases between. CDR3 length: 15 residues. The CDR3 is CASLSQGHRNTEAFF. The CDR3, as DNA: TGTGCCAGCCTTTCACAGGGACACCGCAACACTGAAGCTTTCTTT.

This clone was recorded only once. The chain recombines TRBV7-2 with TRBJ2-3, with TRBD1 matching 7 bases. The CDR3 is 13 residues long. The germline CDR1 and CDR2 sequences are SGHTA and FQGNSA. J lost 5 bases, V lost 5 bases, and 4 bases had no gene match. CDR3 sequence (DNA): TGTGCCAGCAGCCCCACAGGGGTAGATACGCAGTATTTT. As protein: CASSPTGVDTQYF.

In its sample, this clone was seen a few times. The gene calls are TRBV6-4 and TRBJ1-5; D is possibly TRBD1 (5 bases). V was cut by 4 bases and J by 4 bases, with 8 bases left in between. Looked up from germline, CDR1 is MRHNA and CDR2 is SNTAGT. CDR3 length equals 13 residues. CDR3 in amino acids: CASSGEGNQPQHF. The CDR3 coding sequence is TGTGCCAGCAGTGGGGAGGGGAATCAGCCCCAGCATTTT.

The CDR3 reads CTSSPGTSGDTQYF. DNA of the CDR3: TGCACCAGCAGCCCGGGGACTAGCGGAGATACGCAGTATTTT. The chain couples TRBV1 to TRBJ2-3; no check of the table's D call, TRBD2, against the DNA was made. TRBV1 is termed a pseudogene. The CDR3 loop spans 14 amino acids.